This T cell receptor beta chain stems from a study of T-cell memory formation after mild COVID-19. This CDR3 is built from 13 residues. In germline, CDR1 is ENHRY, CDR2 SYGVKD. The V end was cut by 8 bases, the J end by 5 bases, with 13 bases between. In TCRdb, the 5' RACE reads were re-called with MiXCR into one record per CDR3 protein. The sample includes about 600,000 distinct CDR3 sequences, 20% to 25% seen only once; the top ten take roughly 8.3%. The sample holds a few counts of this clonotype. The sequence was obtained from an adult woman who had mild COVID-19 (a few samples of this study predate the infection). Cell type and time point are not known. The gene calls are TRBV10-3 and TRBJ2-1, with a possible D match to TRBD1 (7 bases). The sequenced sample consisted of PBMCs or a T cell subset sorted from them (not recorded which). CDR3 coding DNA: TGTGCCATCGGAGGGGGCTTTGACAATGAGCAGTTCTTC. As protein: CAIGGGFDNEQFF.